The T cell receptor beta chain described here comes from a study of T cells after yellow fever vaccination. Study-wide results and caveats: Weaker in magnitude, the secondary response showed a faster peak on day 5 versus 15. Researchers noted that a small share of clonotypes showed up in both CD4 and CD8 compartments.

Each CDR3 protein gets one entry after TCRdb re-called the 5' RACE reads with MiXCR. Here the sample spans roughly 56,000 distinct CDR3 sequences, about 5% being singletons. The clonotype was recovered from a man younger than 30 who received the YFV17D yellow fever vaccine. Sequencing used PBMCs, either bulk or a sorted T-cell subset (CD4+, CD8+, memory, or dextramer-sorted; not recorded which), obtained on the day of the yellow fever booster vaccination.

The CDR3 region has the DNA TGTGCCTGGAGTGACGGACAGGGCATACACTATGGCTACACCTTC. Its translation: CAWSDGQGIHYGYTF. The rearrangement uses TRBV30 and TRBJ1-2; 8 nucleotides match TRBD1. This CDR3 region has 15 residues. Per germline, CDR1 GTSNPN and CDR2 SVGIG (reference sequence). Trimming at V came to 1 base and at J to 3 bases, leaving 7 bases not matched to a gene.